The present T cell receptor beta chain was sequenced within a study of T cell changes during pregnancy in multiple sclerosis. This CDR3 region has 14 residues. CDR1 and CDR2 (germline): SGHKS, YYEKEE (reference sequence). The V end was cut by 0 bases, the J end by 2 bases, with 8 bases between. Data came from immunoSEQ multiplex PCR; TCRdb stores just in-frame clones and leaves some out. The data show 40,000 to 50,000 clones, roughly 87% seen once. This clonotype was sampled from a female donor with multiple sclerosis, enrolled in a pregnancy study. The chain is built from TRBV5-5 and TRBJ1-1; D gene ambiguous. Here the sequenced sample was CD4+ T cells from peripheral blood mononuclear cells, taken in the first trimester of pregnancy. CDR3 amino acids: CASSLVAGNTEAFF. CDR3 DNA sequence: TGTGCCAGCAGCTTGGTTGCGGGAAACACTGAAGCTTTCTTT.